The 10 T cell receptor beta chains in this list originate from one sample, sequenced in a study of CD8+ T cells in alopecia areata. cDNA reverse transcribed from extracted RNA served as the sequencing template. The method was immunoSEQ multiplex PCR; TCRdb's version includes in-frame clones alone and lacks a portion of them. The sample shows roughly 59,000 clones, 45% to 55% of them seen only once. Sequences were derived from CD8+ T cells sorted from blood, sampled at week 0. All receptors derive from a human donor with alopecia areata.

This clone was counted a few times. The chain uses TRBV7-9 and TRBJ2-7, with a weak D call TRBD1 (5 bases). Per germline, CDR1 SEHNR and CDR2 FQNEAQ (reference sequence). CDR3 size: 13 residues. V lost 5 bases to trimming and J lost 2 bases, with 10 bases between them. The CDR3 DNA sequence: TGTGCCAGCAGCCCAGGGCCTCCCTACGAGCAGTACTTC. Its translation is CASSPGPPYEQYF.

The chain is built from TRBV25-1 and TRBJ2-1; 10 bases agree with TRBD1. CDR1 is MGHDK and CDR2 is SYGVNS in the germline V gene. The CDR3 runs 14 residues. Germline trimming cut 3 bases from V and 7 bases from J; bases unmatched to any gene: 3. In DNA form, the CDR3 reads TGTGCCAGCAGTGAGACAGGGGGCTATAATGAGCAGTTCTTC. As protein: CASSETGGYNEQFF.

The sample holds one count of this clone. The gene calls are TRBV6-5 and TRBJ1-4, with 7 bases identical to TRBD1. Germline V gene sequence: CDR1 MNHEY, CDR2 SVGAGI. V lost 5 bases and J lost 4; bases outside the gene matches: 4. This CDR3 has 14 amino acids. For the CDR3, the DNA is TGTGCCAGCAGTCCGGGACAGCTTAATGAAAAACTGTTTTTT. It codes for CASSPGQLNEKLFF.

The rearrangement joins TRBV29-1 to TRBJ2-1; the match to TRBD1 covers 8 bases. J was trimmed by 0 bases and V by 6 bases; bases with no gene match: 16. CDR1 is SQVTM and CDR2 is ANQGSEA in the germline V gene. The CDR3 has 18 amino acids. As DNA, the CDR3 is TGCAGCGTCCCCTTGAAAGGACAGGGAGAATACTCCTACAATGAGCAGTTCTTC. This codes for CSVPLKGQGEYSYNEQFF.

The chain joins TRBV29-1 to TRBJ2-1; D possibly corresponds to TRBD2 (5 bases). Germline V gene lookup returns CDR1 SQVTM and CDR2 ANQGSEA. V lost 5 bases, J lost 9 bases, and 17 bases lay in between. This CDR3 comprises 13 residues. In nucleotides, the CDR3 is TGCAGCGTTCCTCTTAGGGTGGGGAGTGAGCAGTTCTTC. Translation: CSVPLRVGSEQFF.

The chain carries TRBV29-1 and TRBJ2-7; D not resolved. V gave up 4 bases and J gave up 0 bases, with 13 bases separating them. CDR3 size: 14 residues. Germline loops: CDR1 SQVTM, CDR2 ANQGSEA. CDR3: CSVVSHTSSYEQYF. The CDR3 region has the DNA TGCAGCGTTGTTTCCCATACCAGCTCCTACGAGCAGTACTTC.

DNA for the CDR3: TGTGCCACAGATAGTGAAGAGTACAATGAGCAGTTCTTC. This sequence encodes CATDSEEYNEQFF. The gene calls are TRBV19 and TRBJ2-1, with no clear D. The germline V and J ends were trimmed by 10 bases and 4 bases, with 14 bases remaining between them. There are 13 residues in the CDR3. In germline, CDR1 is LNHDA, CDR2 SQIVND (reference sequence).

This clone was counted many times. The V and J genes are TRBV10-3 and TRBJ2-1, with 8 bases identical to TRBD1. Germline lookup yields CDR1 ENHRY and CDR2 SYGVKD. The V segment lost 2 bases and the J segment 9 bases; nucleotides outside the gene matches: 12. CDR3 length: 16 amino acids. In nucleotides, the CDR3 is TGTGCCATCAGTGAGCGGGAATTCGACAGGGGTAGTGAGCAGTTCTTC. It translates to CAISEREFDRGSEQFF.

This chain links TRBV11-1 with TRBJ2-2; either TRBD1 or TRBD2 may supply D (6 bases each). V shed 3 bases and J shed 3 bases, with 8 bases lying between them. The CDR3 is 14 amino acids. The germline V gene encodes CDR1 SGHAT and CDR2 FQDESV (reference sequence). The CDR3 protein is CASSFGGYTGELFF. CDR3 coding DNA: TGTGCCAGCAGCTTCGGGGGCTACACCGGGGAGCTGTTTTTT.

The rearrangement uses TRBV5-4 and TRBJ1-5, with D possibly matching TRBD1 (5 bases). V lost 0 bases and J 3 bases, leaving 10 bases between the germline ends. There are 15 residues in the CDR3. The germline CDR1 and CDR2 sequences are SGHNT and YYREEE (reference sequence). DNA of the CDR3: TGTGCCAGCAGCTTGGATGGGGCTCCCAATCAGCCCCAGCATTTT. Translation: CASSLDGAPNQPQHF.